A selection of T cell receptor beta chains follows, all from one sample in a study of blood T cell repertoires in COVID-19. Here immunoSEQ multiplex PCR was the method, and the copy in TCRdb shows in-frame clones only, minus some. Of approximately 100,000 clones in the sample, 86% were seen once. The sequencing input was peripheral blood. The receptors originated from a man between 45 and 60 years old with acute or convalescent COVID-19. Both conserved end residues are part of each CDR3. Each record gives: V gene, D gene, clone size, J gene, CDR3 protein, CDR3 DNA. D genes are given only for firm matches. Size tells how often a clone was seen (once, few, many) or the class of an expanded clone, and some rows leave it out.

>TRBV19|NA|NA|TRBJ2-1
CASSMSRLGSYNEQFF
TGTGCCAGTAGTATGTCTAGGTTGGGCTCCTACAATGAGCAGTTCTTC
>TRBV11-3|TRBD2|NA|TRBJ2-1
CASSPLDGLAGNEQFF
TGTGCCAGCAGCCCCCTGGACGGCCTAGCGGGAAATGAGCAGTTCTTC
>TRBV27|TRBD1|NA|TRBJ2-7
CASSLSRQGFEQYF
TGTGCCAGCAGTTTATCGAGACAGGGTTTCGAGCAGTACTTC
>TRBV6-5|TRBD1|NA|TRBJ1-6
CASRTGQGGNSPLHF
TGTGCCAGCAGAACGGGACAGGGCGGAAATTCACCCCTCCACTTT
>TRBV7-3|NA|NA|TRBJ2-1
CASSLSPRLGEQFF
TGTGCCAGCAGCTTAAGCCCCCGACTAGGAGAGCAGTTCTTC
>TRBV6-5|TRBD1|NA|TRBJ2-2
CASTPGQGPGELFF
TGTGCCAGCACCCCGGGACAGGGGCCCGGGGAGCTGTTTTTT
>TRBV2|NA|NA|TRBJ2-7
CASSEEGGAVYEQYF
TGTGCCAGCAGTGAGGAGGGTGGGGCAGTCTACGAGCAGTACTTC
>TRBV28|NA|NA|TRBJ2-7
CASSFSMAGLSYEQYF
TGTGCCAGCAGTTTCTCCATGGCAGGGTTATCCTACGAGCAGTACTTC
>TRBV29-1|TRBD1|NA|TRBJ1-3
CSVGQGAGNTIYF
TGCAGCGTTGGACAGGGGGCTGGAAACACCATATATTTT
>TRBV9|NA|NA|TRBJ2-2
CASSVHDTGELFF
TGTGCCAGCAGCGTTCATGACACCGGGGAGCTGTTTTTT
>TRBV3-1/TRBV3-2|TRBD2|NA|TRBJ2-5
CASSQVGNGLALETQYF
TGTGCCAGCAGCCAAGTAGGTAATGGACTAGCGTTAGAGACCCAGTACTTC
>TRBV5-8|TRBD1|NA|TRBJ1-3
CASSFAGQSNTIYF
TGTGCCAGCAGCTTCGCGGGACAGTCAAACACCATATATTTT
>TRBV7-2|NA|NA|TRBJ2-3
CASSLAMALDTQYF
TGTGCCAGCAGCTTAGCAATGGCCCTAGATACGCAGTATTTT
>TRBV27|TRBD1|once|TRBJ1-6
CASSLGQGSILHF
TGTGCCAGCAGTTTAGGACAGGGTTCCATCCTCCACTTT